This T cell receptor (beta chain) was sequenced during a study of technical replicates of blood from several donors. This clone has just one count. The repertoire was sequenced with immunoSEQ multiplex PCR; TCRdb's copy has only in-frame clones and lacks some. The repertoire holds about 80,000 clones, with roughly 91% as singletons. V gave up 2 bases and J gave up 1 base, with 6 bases separating them. Germline CDR1 and CDR2: LNHNV and YYDKDF (reference sequence). The CDR3 consists of 14 residues. This clonotype was sampled from a human donor in good health. The rearrangement uses TRBV15 and TRBJ1-5; D unresolved. Sequenced sample: T cells isolated from PBMCs. The CDR3 reads CATSRTLSNQPQHF. CDR3 DNA sequence: TGTGCCACCAGCAGAACACTAAGCAATCAGCCCCAGCATTTT.